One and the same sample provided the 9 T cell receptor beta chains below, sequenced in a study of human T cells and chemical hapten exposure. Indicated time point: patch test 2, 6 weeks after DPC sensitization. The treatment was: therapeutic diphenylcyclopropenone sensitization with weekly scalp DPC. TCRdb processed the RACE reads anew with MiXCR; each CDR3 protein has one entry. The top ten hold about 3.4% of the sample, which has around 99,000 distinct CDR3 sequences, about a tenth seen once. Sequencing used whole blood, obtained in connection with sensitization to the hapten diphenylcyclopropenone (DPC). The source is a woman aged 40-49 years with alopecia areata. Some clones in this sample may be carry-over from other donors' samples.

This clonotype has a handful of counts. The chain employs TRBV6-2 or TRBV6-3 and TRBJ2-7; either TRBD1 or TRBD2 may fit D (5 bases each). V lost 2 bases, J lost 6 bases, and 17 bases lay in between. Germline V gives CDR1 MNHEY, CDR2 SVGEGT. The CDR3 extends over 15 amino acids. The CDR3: CASSYTGAIGREQYF. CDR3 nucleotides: TGTGCCAGCAGTTACACCGGGGCCATCGGTCGCGAGCAGTACTTC.

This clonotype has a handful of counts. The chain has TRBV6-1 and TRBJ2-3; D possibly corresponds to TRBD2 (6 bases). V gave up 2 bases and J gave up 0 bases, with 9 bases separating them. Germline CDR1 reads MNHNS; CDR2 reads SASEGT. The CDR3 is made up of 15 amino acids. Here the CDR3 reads CASSEMGGSTDTQYF. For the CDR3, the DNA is TGTGCCAGCAGTGAAATGGGGGGTAGCACAGATACGCAGTATTTT.

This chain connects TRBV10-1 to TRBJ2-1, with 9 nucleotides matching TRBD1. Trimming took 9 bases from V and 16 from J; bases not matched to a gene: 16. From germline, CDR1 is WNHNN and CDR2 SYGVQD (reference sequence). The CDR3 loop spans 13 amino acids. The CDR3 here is CASALSGTGMLFF. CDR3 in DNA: TGCGCCAGTGCCCTGAGCGGGACAGGGATGTTATTCTTC.

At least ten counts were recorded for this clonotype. The CDR3 region is CASSQVVGGNTEAFF. CDR3 DNA: TGCGCCAGCAGCCAAGTGGTAGGGGGGAACACTGAAGCTTTCTTT. V and J are TRBV4-3 and TRBJ1-1, with TRBD1 as a possible D gene (6 bases). The CDR3 is made up of 15 amino acids. V was clipped by 1 base and J by 1 base, with 10 bases between them. Germline lookup yields CDR1 LGHNA and CDR2 YSLEER.

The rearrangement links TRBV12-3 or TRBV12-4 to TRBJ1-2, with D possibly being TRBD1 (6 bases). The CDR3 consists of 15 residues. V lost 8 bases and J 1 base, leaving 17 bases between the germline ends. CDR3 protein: CASRNRAGHNYGYTF. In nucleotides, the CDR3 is TGTGCCAGCCGAAACAGGGCAGGTCATAACTATGGCTACACCTTC.

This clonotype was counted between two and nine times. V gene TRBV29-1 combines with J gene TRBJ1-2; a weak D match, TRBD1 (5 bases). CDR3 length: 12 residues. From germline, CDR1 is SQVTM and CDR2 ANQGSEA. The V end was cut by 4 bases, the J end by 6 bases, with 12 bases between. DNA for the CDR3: TGCAGCGTTGGCCGCGGGGGACATGGCTACACCTTC. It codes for CSVGRGGHGYTF.

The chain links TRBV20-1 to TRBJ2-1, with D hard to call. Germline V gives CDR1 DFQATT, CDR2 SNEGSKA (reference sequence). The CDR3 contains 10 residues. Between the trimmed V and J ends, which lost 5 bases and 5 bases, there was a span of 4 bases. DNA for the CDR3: TGCAGTGCTTCTAACAATGAGCAGTTCTTC. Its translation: CSASNNEQFF.

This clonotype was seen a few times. CDR3 amino acids: CASSFFPQGHLPYTF. Written as DNA, the CDR3 is TGTGCCAGCAGTTTCTTCCCCCAGGGGCACCTCCCCTACACCTTC. V is TRBV28 and J is TRBJ1-2; possibly TRBD1 for D (6 bases). The CDR3 runs to 15 residues. Germline lookup yields CDR1 MDHEN and CDR2 SYDVKM. V gave up 3 bases and J gave up 10 bases, with 21 bases separating them.

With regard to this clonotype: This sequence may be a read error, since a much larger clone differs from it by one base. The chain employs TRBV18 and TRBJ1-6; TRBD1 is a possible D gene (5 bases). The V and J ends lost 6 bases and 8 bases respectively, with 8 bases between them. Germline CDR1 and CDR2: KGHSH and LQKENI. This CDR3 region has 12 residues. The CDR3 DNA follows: TGTGCCAGCTCGGAGGGGCATTCACCCCTCCACTTT. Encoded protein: CASSEGHSPLHF.